The 27 T cell receptor beta chains below come from one sample, sequenced in a study of blood T cell repertoires in COVID-19. Profiling relied on immunoSEQ multiplex PCR, and the TCRdb table lists in-frame clones only, not all of them. Found here are about 160,000 clones, around 85% of them singletons; the top ten hold 3% to 4%. The sample comprised peripheral blood. These receptors were taken from a woman aged 70-85 years with acute or convalescent COVID-19.

This chain connects TRBV18 to TRBJ2-3; 15 nucleotides align to TRBD2. Germline V lookup: CDR1 KGHSH, CDR2 LQKENI. The junction had 8 bases not matched to a gene; V was cut back by 3 bases and J by 4 bases. CDR3 length: 18 amino acids. Here the CDR3 reads CASSPRTSGGAFPDTQYF. For the CDR3, the DNA is TGTGCCAGCTCACCCCGGACTAGCGGGGGGGCGTTCCCAGATACGCAGTATTTT. Full variable domain (outside the CDR3, taken from reference TRBV18 and TRBJ2-3): NAGVMQNPRHLVRRRGQEARLRCSPMKGHSHVYWYRQLPEEGLKFMVYLQKENIIDESGMPKERFSAEFPKEGPSILRIQQVVRGDSAAYFCASSPRTSGGAFPDTQYFGPGTRLTVL.

J is TRBJ1-2 and V is TRBV13; D may be TRBD1 (6 bases). Germline CDR1 is PRHDT and CDR2 is FYEKMQ (reference sequence). This CDR3 has 15 residues. V was clipped by 5 bases and J by 2 bases, with 15 bases between them. CDR3 region: CASSTQRTENYGYTF. The CDR3 DNA reads TGTGCCAGCAGCACTCAGAGGACAGAGAACTATGGCTACACCTTC. Full variable domain (missing parts from reference TRBV13 and TRBJ1-2): AAGVIQSPRHLIKEKRETATLKCYPIPRHDTVYWYQQGPGQDPQFLISFYEKMQSDKGSIPDRFSAQQFSDYHSELNMSSLELGDSALYFCASSTQRTENYGYTFGSGTRLTVV.

The J gene is TRBJ1-6, the V gene TRBV4-3; D unclear. Germline CDR1 LGHNA, CDR2 YSLEER. The V end lost 0 bases, the J end lost 13 bases, and 16 bases lay between the germline ends. CDR3 length: 15 residues. The CDR3 loop reads CASSQDEGTPGPLHF. CDR3 coding DNA: TGCGCCAGCAGCCAAGATGAGGGCACCCCGGGGCCCCTCCACTTT.

This clone appeared once. V usage is TRBV11-3 and J usage is TRBJ2-2, with TRBD2 matching 7 bases. The CDR3 length is 16 residues. The germline V gene encodes CDR1 SGHNT and CDR2 YENEEA. V gave up 1 base and J gave up 3 bases; unmatched junction bases: 5. The CDR3 DNA reads as TGTGCCAGCAGCTTAGGGGGAGGGCCCGACACCGGGGAGCTGTTTTTT. Encoded protein: CASSLGGGPDTGELFF.

The chain uses TRBV30 and TRBJ1-1; tentative D call: TRBD1 (6 bases). This CDR3 has 14 amino acids. Germline V gene data show CDR1 as GTSNPN and CDR2 as SVGIG (reference sequence). Trimming cost V 0 bases and J 3 bases, with 11 bases left between them. CDR3 in amino acids: CAWSVSGGYTEAFF. The CDR3 DNA is TGTGCCTGGAGTGTAAGTGGGGGCTACACTGAAGCTTTCTTT. The whole variable domain, remainder taken from reference TRBV30 and TRBJ1-1, is SQTIHQWPATLVQPVGSPLSLECTVEGTSNPNLYWYRQAAGRGLQLLFYSVGIGQISSEVPQNLSASRPQDRQFILSSKKLLLSDSGFYLCAWSVSGGYTEAFFGQGTRLTVV.

The chain is built from TRBV5-5 and TRBJ1-4, with TRBD1 as a possible D gene (5 bases). Looked up from germline, CDR1 is SGHKS and CDR2 is YYEKEE (reference sequence). CDR3 size: 17 residues. V was cut by 2 bases and J by 8 bases, with 22 bases left in between. CDR3 protein: CASSFSGLSGLKEKLFF. CDR3 in DNA: TGTGCCAGCAGCTTCTCGGGTTTATCAGGGTTAAAAGAAAAACTGTTTTTT.

The gene calls are TRBV7-9 and TRBJ2-7; D ambiguous. This CDR3 is 14 amino acids long. The V end lost 2 bases, the J end lost 0 bases, and 8 bases lay between the germline ends. CDR1 is SEHNR, CDR2 FQNEAQ, per germline (reference sequence). Written as DNA, the CDR3 is TGTGCCAGCAGCTTACCAGGCAGCTCCTACGAGCAGTACTTC. Residues: CASSLPGSSYEQYF.

The rearrangement uses TRBV5-1 and TRBJ2-2; perhaps TRBD2 as D (6 bases). The CDR3 extends over 15 amino acids. Trimming removed 4 bases at V and 0 bases at J, with 10 bases between. Per the germline V gene, CDR1 is SGHRS and CDR2 is YFSETQ. CDR3 sequence: CASSLGTANTGELFF. In nucleotides, the CDR3 is TGCGCCAGCAGCCTCGGGACTGCGAACACCGGGGAGCTGTTTTTT. Filled out from reference TRBV5-1 and TRBJ2-2, the complete variable domain reads KAGVTQTPRYLIKTRGQQVTLSCSPISGHRSVSWYQQTPGQGLQFLFEYFSETQRNKGNFPGRFSGRQFSNSRSEMNVSTLELGDSALYLCASSLGTANTGELFFGEGSRLTVL.

The V call is TRBV4-3, the J call TRBJ1-2; D may be TRBD1 (6 bases). CDR1 LGHNA and CDR2 YSLEER come from the germline V gene. This CDR3 is 15 amino acids long. Trimming stripped 0 bases from V and 6 bases from J, with 14 bases between. CDR3 sequence: CASSQDTRGADGYTF. As DNA, the CDR3 is TGCGCCAGCAGCCAAGACACCCGGGGGGCGGATGGCTACACCTTC.

This clone was counted only a few times. J is TRBJ2-3 and V is TRBV7-2; 12 nucleotides align to TRBD2. Germline V gene data show CDR1 as SGHTA and CDR2 as FQGNSA. CDR3 length equals 17 residues. V gave up 2 bases and J gave up 3 bases; unmatched junction bases: 6. Written as DNA, the CDR3 is TGTGCCAGCAGCTTATCCCTAGCGGGAGGGCCAACAGATACGCAGTATTTT. Encoded protein: CASSLSLAGGPTDTQYF.

The chain uses TRBV6-6 and TRBJ2-6; weak D call: TRBD1 (6 bases). This CDR3 has 15 amino acids. Germline values: CDR1 MNHNY, CDR2 SVGAGI (reference sequence). V was shortened by 6 bases and J by 2 bases, with 11 bases between the two germline ends. CDR3 region: CASRRTGTGANVLTF. The CDR3 DNA is TGTGCCAGCAGGCGTACAGGGACTGGGGCCAACGTCCTGACTTTC.

This chain uses TRBV6-5 with TRBJ1-1; 7 bases are a match to TRBD1. Trimming removed 4 bases from V and 6 bases from J; junction bases left unmatched: 14. The CDR3 has 16 amino acids. Germline V CDR1 and CDR2: MNHEY, SVGAGI. CDR3 in amino acids: CASSSTGVGRRAEAFF. The CDR3 nucleotides are TGTGCCAGCAGTTCCACAGGGGTAGGTCGTAGGGCTGAAGCTTTCTTT.

The V and J genes are TRBV27 and TRBJ1-5; a weak D match, TRBD1 (6 bases). The CDR3 covers 14 residues. Germline values: CDR1 MNHEY, CDR2 SMNVEV (reference sequence). Deletions cut 4 bases from V and 4 bases from J, with 11 bases between. The CDR3 DNA reads as TGTGCCAGCAGTTCCACAGGGTTTAATCAGCCCCAGCATTTT. Translating it yields CASSSTGFNQPQHF.

The V and J genes are TRBV30 and TRBJ2-2; D possibly corresponds to TRBD1 (5 bases). In germline, CDR1 is GTSNPN, CDR2 SVGIG (reference sequence). Trimming shortened V by 5 bases and J by 2 bases, and 15 bases separated the two germline ends. The CDR3 is made up of 15 amino acids. The CDR3 sequence is CAWGKGQINTGELFF. CDR3 bases: TGTGCCTGGGGGAAGGGGCAGATTAACACCGGGGAGCTGTTTTTT. The full variable domain, completed using reference TRBV30 and TRBJ2-2, is SQTIHQWPATLVQPVGSPLSLECTVEGTSNPNLYWYRQAAGRGLQLLFYSVGIGQISSEVPQNLSASRPQDRQFILSSKKLLLSDSGFYLCAWGKGQINTGELFFGEGSRLTVL.

The chain couples TRBV27 to TRBJ2-1, with 9 bases aligning to TRBD2. The CDR3 consists of 14 residues. With V trimmed by 3 bases and J by 6 bases, 3 bases remained unmatched. The germline V gene encodes CDR1 MNHEY and CDR2 SMNVEV (reference sequence). The CDR3 sequence: CASSFTSGFNEQFF. CDR3 in DNA: TGTGCCAGCAGTTTCACTAGCGGGTTCAATGAGCAGTTCTTC.

This chain joins TRBV7-9 and TRBJ2-1, with 14 bases fitting TRBD2. CDR3 length: 19 amino acids. J lost 4 bases, V lost 4 bases, and 12 bases had no gene match. Germline V gene sequence: CDR1 SEHNR, CDR2 FQNEAQ (reference sequence). The CDR3 DNA follows: TGTGCCAGCAGCTACCCGACTAGCGGGGGGGCCCGAGGATACAATGAGCAGTTCTTC. It codes for CASSYPTSGGARGYNEQFF.

The J gene is TRBJ1-1, the V gene TRBV5-1; TRBD1 matches at 7 bases. V lost 3 bases and J lost 0; bases outside the gene matches: 5. Per the germline V gene, CDR1 is SGHRS and CDR2 is YFSETQ. The CDR3 is 15 residues long. The CDR3 region is CASSYPGQMNTEAFF. The CDR3, as DNA: TGCGCCAGCAGCTATCCGGGACAGATGAACACTGAAGCTTTCTTT.

CDR3 sequence (DNA): TGTGCCAGCAGTACTATAGCGGGCCCCTACGAGCAGTACTTC. Residues: CASSTIAGPYEQYF. The chain carries TRBV11-2 and TRBJ2-7; TRBD2 aligns across 7 bases. Losses at the gene ends were 6 bases for V and 2 bases for J; bases not matched to a gene: 7. CDR3 size: 14 residues. Germline assignment: CDR1 SGHAT and CDR2 FQNNGV. Drawing the rest from reference TRBV11-2 and TRBJ2-7, the complete variable domain is EAGVAQSPRYKIIEKRQSVAFWCNPISGHATLYWYQQILGQGPKLLIQFQNNGVVDDSQLPKDRFSAERLKGVDSTLKIQPAKLEDSAVYLCASSTIAGPYEQYFGPGTRLTVT.

The V and J genes are TRBV6-5 and TRBJ1-4; 7 bases align to TRBD1. V shed 5 bases and J 4 bases; nucleotides not matched to a gene: 7. Germline lookup yields CDR1 MNHEY and CDR2 SVGAGI. There are 15 residues in the CDR3. The DNA of the CDR3 is TGTGCCAGCAGTAGAGCGACAGGGCGTAATGAAAAACTGTTTTTT. Translated: CASSRATGRNEKLFF.

Here the CDR3 DNA reads TGTGCCAGCAGCCCAAGTTTCCCCAATAGGAGGACTGAAGCTTTCTTT. Its translation: CASSPSFPNRRTEAFF. The rearrangement joins TRBV7-2 to TRBJ1-1; no reliable D call. The V end lost 5 bases, the J end lost 5 bases, and 21 bases lay between the germline ends. In germline, CDR1 is SGHTA, CDR2 FQGNSA. The CDR3 length is 16 residues.

This clone was seen just once. The rearrangement links TRBV7-8 to TRBJ2-7, with D perhaps matching TRBD2 (5 bases). The CDR3 is 15 residues long. Trimming took off 1 base at V and 0 bases at J, with 10 bases between the two ends. CDR1 is SGHVS and CDR2 is FQNEAQ in the germline V gene. The CDR3 region has the DNA TGTGCCAGCAGCTTAGGGGCCGGGATCTCCTACGAGCAGTACTTC. This translates into CASSLGAGISYEQYF.

The rearrangement links TRBV3-1 (or the pseudogene TRBV3-2) to TRBJ2-2; 9 nucleotides match TRBD1. The CDR3 covers 15 residues. In germline, CDR1 is LGHDT, CDR2 YNNKEL (reference sequence). Trimming took 3 bases from V and 5 from J; bases not matched to a gene: 4. The CDR3 sequence is CASSHGQGLTGELFF. The CDR3 DNA reads TGTGCCAGCAGCCACGGACAGGGGTTAACCGGGGAGCTGTTTTTT.

The rearrangement links TRBV4-1 to TRBJ2-7, with 12 bases identical to TRBD1. The germline CDR1 and CDR2 sequences are MGHRA and YSYEKL. CDR3 size: 20 residues. V was clipped by 1 base and J by 10 bases; unmatched bases: 23. CDR3 DNA: TGCGCCAGCAGCCAAGTCGCTCCAGGGACAGGGGGCGTTGGGGCGTACGCCCAGTACTTC. Translation gives CASSQVAPGTGGVGAYAQYF.

J is TRBJ2-1 and V is TRBV28; D ambiguous. The CDR3 length is 11 residues. Trimming pared 4 bases from V and 7 bases from J, leaving 5 bases between. Germline values: CDR1 MDHEN, CDR2 SYDVKM. CDR3 protein: CASSYRNEQFF. Here the CDR3 DNA reads TGTGCCAGCAGTTACCGGAATGAGCAGTTCTTC. Filled out from reference TRBV28 and TRBJ2-1, the complete variable domain reads DVKVTQSSRYLVKRTGEKVFLECVQDMDHENMFWYRQDPGLGLRLIYFSYDVKMKEKGDIPEGYSVSREKKERFSLILESASTNQTSMYLCASSYRNEQFFGPGTRLTVL.

The V call is TRBV10-3, the J call TRBJ1-3; no reliable D call. CDR1 and CDR2 (germline): ENHRY, SYGVKD. The CDR3 covers 13 residues. V was shortened by 6 bases and J by 2 bases, with 8 bases between the two germline ends. For the CDR3, the DNA is TGTGCCATCAGGCAGGCCCCTGGAAACACCATATATTTT. It translates to CAIRQAPGNTIYF.

The V call is TRBV6-2 or TRBV6-3, the J call TRBJ1-5; 10 bases are a match to TRBD1. The V segment lost 0 bases and the J segment 7 bases; nucleotides outside the gene matches: 9. The CDR3 has 17 amino acids. The germline CDR1 and CDR2 sequences are MNHEY and SVGEGT. DNA for the CDR3: TGTGCCAGCAGTTACTCGGGTGACAGGGGGCAGCGGCAGCCCCAGCATTTT. Its translation: CASSYSGDRGQRQPQHF.

V and J are TRBV30 and TRBJ1-4; perhaps TRBD1 as D (5 bases). CDR1 and CDR2 from the germline V gene are GTSNPN and SVGIG (reference sequence). This CDR3 comprises 14 residues. Trimming removed 1 base at V and 7 bases at J, with 13 bases between. The CDR3 DNA reads TGTGCCTGGAGTGGGGTGCAGGGTGGTGAAAAACTGTTTTTT. Protein sequence: CAWSGVQGGEKLFF.